This T cell receptor beta chain appears in the sequencing data of a study of T cell responses to AZD1222 COVID-19 vaccine. As to this clone: Its target is unknown.

The protocol was immunoSEQ multiplex PCR, while the TCRdb copy is restricted to in-frame clones and leaves out a portion. The sample holds more than 250,000 clones; just over 90% are singletons and the top ten take 0.5% to 0.65%. General study results and limits: Repertoire samples came only from after the peak T cell response. Spike-specific TCR breadth and depth both grew after two AZD1222 doses.

The source is an adult in good health. The sample consisted of peripheral blood, taken on day 0 of AZD1222 vaccination.

The CDR3 reads CASSLAWGSGANVLTF. The CDR3 region has the DNA TGTGCCAGCAGCTTAGCATGGGGCTCCGGGGCCAACGTCCTGACTTTC. The rearrangement uses TRBV7-2 and TRBJ2-6; possible D gene TRBD1, 5 bases. V shed 0 bases and J shed 4 bases, with 10 bases lying between them. Per the germline V gene, CDR1 is SGHTA and CDR2 is FQGNSA. The CDR3 is 16 amino acids.